Included here is one T cell receptor (beta chain) sequence, with context. Antigen: not known. The source of the sample is a study of shared clonotypes between healthy human individuals. The wider study: A couple of female and three male donors aged 18 to 49 were enrolled.

Method: immunoSEQ multiplex PCR; TCRdb's copy keeps in-frame clones and lacks some. This table holds about 2.2 million clones, approximately 92% found once. Naive CD8 cells, CD45RO-negative and positively selected for CCR7, excluded terminally differentiated effector memory CD45RA+ cells. Overall study results and limits: Sequencing of the sorted subsets was shown by rarefaction to be incomplete despite large depth.

This CDR3 has 21 amino acids. The germline V gene encodes CDR1 SGDLS and CDR2 YYNGEE. With 0 bases clipped from V and 0 bases from J, the junction kept 13 bases outside the gene matches. The receptor was isolated from a man between 18 and 35 years old in good health. Some clones in this sample may be carry-over from other donors' samples. The sequencing sample was made of naive CD8+ T cells from PBMCs. The rearrangement joins TRBV9 to TRBJ2-1; 12 bases are a match to TRBD2. The CDR3 region has the DNA TGTGCCAGCAGCGTAGAGGGTGACGGACTAGCGGGAAAGATCTCCTACAATGAGCAGTTCTTC. It encodes CASSVEGDGLAGKISYNEQFF.